This is a list of T cell receptor beta chains from one sample in a study of identical twins. MiXCR, applied by TCRdb to the 5' RACE reads, yields one record per CDR3 protein. The sample shows about 570,000 distinct CDR3 sequences, 9.5% to 10% of them seen only once. The data also belong to a second study, concerning yellow fever vaccine responses in identical twins.

The sample consisted of PBMCs. Receptor source: a woman under 30 in good health. Each CDR3 is given with its conserved first and last residue. The D gene is left open where the match is weak. Rows may omit the clone size; those that give it use once, few, many or a size class.

j_call v_call clone_size d_call cdr3_nt cdr3_aa
TRBJ2-7 TRBV5-1 . TRBD1 TGCGCCAGCAGCGCCCTGTGGGACAGATCCTACGAGCAGTACTTC CASSALWDRSYEQYF
TRBJ2-5 TRBV7-9 few . TGTGCCAGCAGCTTAGCTGTTGGGACCCAGTACTTC CASSLAVGTQYF
TRBJ2-1 TRBV5-1 . . TGCGCCAGCAGCCGATTTGGCCAGGACCGACAGTTCTTC CASSRFGQDRQFF
TRBJ2-1 TRBV12-3/TRBV12-4 . . TGTGCCAGCAGGCAGGATGGGAATGAGCAGTTCTTC CASRQDGNEQFF
TRBJ2-1 TRBV20-1 many . TGCAGTGCGAGCCGAATTGACTACAATGAGCAGTTCTTC CSASRIDYNEQFF
TRBJ1-1 TRBV20-1 few . TGCAGTATACCGGGACCGGAGAACACTGAAGCTTTCTTT CSIPGPENTEAFF
TRBJ1-5 TRBV20-1 . . TGCAGTGCTCCCCTCCGAAATCAGCCCCAGCATTTT CSAPLRNQPQHF
TRBJ2-1 TRBV5-1 many . TGCGCCAGCAGCTTACCCCGGGGCAATGAGCAGTTCTTC CASSLPRGNEQFF
TRBJ1-5 TRBV20-1 few . TGCAGTGCTACGGGAGGCTTAAGTCAGCCCCAGCATTTT CSATGGLSQPQHF
TRBJ2-1 TRBV5-1 few . TGCGCCAGCAGCTTGAAATTCCTTGGGGGTGAGCAGTTCTTC CASSLKFLGGEQFF
TRBJ2-7 TRBV10-1 few . TGCGCCAGCAATGACCACGATAACGGGCGGGGGCAGTACTTC CASNDHDNGRGQYF
TRBJ2-1 TRBV20-1 . TRBD2 TGCAGTGCTAGAGGGGGACTAGCGGGATCAACTGCCTACAATGAGCAGTTCTTC CSARGGLAGSTAYNEQFF
TRBJ1-6 TRBV27 many TRBD1 TGTGCCAGCAGTTTAGACAGGGGGTATTCACCCCTCCACTTT CASSLDRGYSPLHF
TRBJ2-5 TRBV21-1 . . . CASSKVGGGSGRETQYF
TRBJ2-7 TRBV5-6 . . TGTGCCAGCAGCTTGTGGAGCCTAGCGCCCACCTCCTACGAGCAGTACTTC CASSLWSLAPTSYEQYF
TRBJ1-5 TRBV7-9 . TRBD1 TGTGCCAGCAGCCAGGGGGTAGGGAGCAATCAGCCCCAGCATTTT CASSQGVGSNQPQHF
TRBJ1-1 TRBV6-5 few . TGTGCCAGCAGTTACACGGGTAGGCCTGAAGCTTTCTTT CASSYTGRPEAFF
TRBJ2-3 TRBV6-2/TRBV6-3 . TRBD1 TGTGCCAGCAGTGACGGGACAGGGTGGACTAGCACAGATACGCAGTATTTT CASSDGTGWTSTDTQYF
TRBJ2-5 TRBV7-2 . . TGTGCCAGCAGCGCCCCAAGCGGGGAGACCCAGTACTTC CASSAPSGETQYF
TRBJ2-1 TRBV6-5 . TRBD1 TGTGCCAGCAGCCTCGGACAGGGCTTATGGTTCTTC CASSLGQGLWFF
TRBJ2-7 TRBV4-3 . TRBD1 TGCGCCAGCAGCCAAGCGACAGGGCCCCCCTCCTACGAGCAGTACTTC CASSQATGPPSYEQYF
TRBJ1-6 TRBV19 . . TGTGCCAGTCAGTGGAGCTCCTATAATTCACCCCTCCACTTT CASQWSSYNSPLHF
TRBJ1-1 TRBV20-1 many . TGCAGTGCTTTTCAGGACAGACTGAACACTGAAGCTTTCTTT CSAFQDRLNTEAFF
TRBJ2-7 TRBV29-1 many TRBD1 TGCAGCGTTCCCGGGACAGGGAATTACGAGCAGTACTTC CSVPGTGNYEQYF
TRBJ2-1 TRBV4-3 . TRBD2 TGCGCCAGCAGCCGTAGCGGGGGCTATGAGCAGTTCTTC CASSRSGGYEQFF
TRBJ2-7 TRBV6-1 few . TGTGCCAGCAGTAAAATCAGGGTTTTCTACGAGCAGTACTTC CASSKIRVFYEQYF
TRBJ2-1 TRBV7-2 many . TGTGCCAGCAGCCGGTGGGGAAGCTACAATGAGCAGTTCTTC CASSRWGSYNEQFF